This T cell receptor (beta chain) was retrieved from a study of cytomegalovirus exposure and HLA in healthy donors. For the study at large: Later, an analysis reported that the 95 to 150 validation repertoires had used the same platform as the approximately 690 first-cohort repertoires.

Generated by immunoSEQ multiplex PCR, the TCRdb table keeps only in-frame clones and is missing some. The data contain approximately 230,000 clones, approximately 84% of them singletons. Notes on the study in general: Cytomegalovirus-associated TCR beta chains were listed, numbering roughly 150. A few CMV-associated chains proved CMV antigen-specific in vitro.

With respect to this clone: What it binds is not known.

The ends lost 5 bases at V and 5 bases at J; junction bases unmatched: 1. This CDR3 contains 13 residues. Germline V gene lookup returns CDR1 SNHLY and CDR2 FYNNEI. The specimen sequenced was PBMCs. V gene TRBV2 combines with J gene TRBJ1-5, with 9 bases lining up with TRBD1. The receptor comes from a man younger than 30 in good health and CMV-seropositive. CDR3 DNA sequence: TGTGCCAGCAGTAGGGACAGGGATCAGCCCCAGCATTTT. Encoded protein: CASSRDRDQPQHF.